The 9 T cell receptor beta chains below were found in one sample sequenced in a study of T cell changes during pregnancy in multiple sclerosis (dated by TCRdb to between 2018 and 2021). Receptor amplification or capture employed the immunoSEQ multiplex PCR assay. Here the immuneACCESS table is served through TCRdb, limited to in-frame sequences with V and J called. Missing clones are a known gap in these copies; in checked studies unresolved V genes cover under half, and the rest lacks a known reason. Present in this sample are under 80,000 clones, approximately 93% of which were seen just once. The ten largest account for more than 1.4% of the sample. The material sequenced was peripheral blood, taken in the second trimester of pregnancy. Every receptor here comes from a female donor with multiple sclerosis, enrolled in a pregnancy study.

The rearrangement links TRBV11-2 to TRBJ1-3; no clear D gene. Germline V gene data show CDR1 as SGHAT and CDR2 as FQNNGV. The V gene lost 5 bases and the J gene lost 0 bases, with 11 bases spanning the gap. CDR3 length: 15 amino acids. CDR3 sequence reads: CASSNSWSSGNTIYF. CDR3 in DNA: TGTGCCAGCAGCAATAGCTGGAGCTCTGGAAACACCATATATTTT. Full variable domain (rest looked up from reference TRBV11-2 and TRBJ1-3): EAGVAQSPRYKIIEKRQSVAFWCNPISGHATLYWYQQILGQGPKLLIQFQNNGVVDDSQLPKDRFSAERLKGVDSTLKIQPAKLEDSAVYLCASSNSWSSGNTIYFGEGSWLTVV.

V gene TRBV10-3 combines with J gene TRBJ2-7; 7 bases align to TRBD1. This CDR3 spans 17 amino acids. V shed 0 bases and J 2 bases; nucleotides not matched to a gene: 10. Germline V lookup: CDR1 ENHRY, CDR2 SYGVKD. CDR3 nucleotide sequence: TGTGCCATCAGTGAGTCAAATTCGAGGGGGCGGACCTACGAGCAGTACTTC. Its translation is CAISESNSRGRTYEQYF.

This chain links TRBV5-1 with TRBJ2-1, with D possibly being TRBD1 (6 bases). The ends were cut back, 4 bases at V and 9 bases at J, with 11 bases in the middle. Germline V gene lookup returns CDR1 SGHRS and CDR2 YFSETQ. The CDR3 runs to 12 residues. The CDR3, as DNA: TGCGCCAGCAGCACCGACAGGATTGAGCAGTTCTTC. It translates to CASSTDRIEQFF.

This chain links TRBV4-3 with TRBJ2-1, with TRBD2 matching 7 bases. The trim removed 0 bases at V and 7 bases at J, leaving 9 bases unmatched. Germline V gene sequence: CDR1 LGHNA, CDR2 YSLEER. The CDR3 runs 16 residues. The CDR3 bases are TGCGCCAGCAGCCAAGATCGGCGGGGGATACGGAATGAGCAGTTCTTC. Translated: CASSQDRRGIRNEQFF.

The chain links TRBV19 to TRBJ1-5, with D possibly matching TRBD1 (5 bases). CDR1 and CDR2 (germline): LNHDA, SQIVND (reference sequence). CDR3 length: 16 residues. Deletions cut 3 bases from V and 4 bases from J, with 16 bases between. DNA for the CDR3: TGTGCCAGTAGTATTTTGGGGCTTGGGGCAAATCAGCCCCAGCATTTT. It yields the protein CASSILGLGANQPQHF.

The J gene is TRBJ2-1, the V gene TRBV10-1, with a possible D match to TRBD1 (6 bases). The CDR3 has 12 residues. V shed 4 bases and J shed 9 bases, with 10 bases lying between them. CDR1 and CDR2 (germline): WNHNN, SYGVQD (reference sequence). CDR3 amino acids: CASSGTDLEQFF. CDR3 coding DNA: TGCGCCAGCAGTGGGACAGACCTTGAGCAGTTCTTC.

This chain links TRBV5-1 with TRBJ1-2, with no clear D. This CDR3 is built from 13 residues. V shed 0 bases and J shed 5 bases, with 8 bases lying between them. In germline, CDR1 is SGHRS, CDR2 YFSETQ. The CDR3 protein is CASSLGERYGYTF. DNA of the CDR3: TGCGCCAGCAGCTTGGGAGAGAGGTATGGCTACACCTTC. Complete variable domain (other parts from reference TRBV5-1 and TRBJ1-2): KAGVTQTPRYLIKTRGQQVTLSCSPISGHRSVSWYQQTPGQGLQFLFEYFSETQRNKGNFPGRFSGRQFSNSRSEMNVSTLELGDSALYLCASSLGERYGYTFGSGTRLTVV.

This clone was seen a single time. The V call is TRBV11-1, the J call TRBJ2-5; a weak D match, TRBD2 (6 bases). CDR3 length: 15 residues. Trimming took 6 bases from V and 5 from J, leaving 19 bases between them. From germline, CDR1 is SGHAT and CDR2 FQDESV (reference sequence). The CDR3 protein is CASSLGGRLRETQYF. CDR3 coding DNA: TGTGCCAGCAGTCTGGGGGGACGCCTGAGGGAGACCCAGTACTTC.

The chain couples TRBV5-5 to TRBJ2-1, with TRBD2 matching 10 bases. V was clipped by 0 bases and J by 13 bases; unmatched bases: 16. The CDR3 consists of 17 residues. CDR1 and CDR2 from the germline V gene are SGHKS and YYEKEE (reference sequence). CDR3 nucleotide sequence: TGTGCCAGCAGCTTGGAGGGGCCCGGGACTAGCGTGTTATATCAGTTCTTC. It encodes CASSLEGPGTSVLYQFF.